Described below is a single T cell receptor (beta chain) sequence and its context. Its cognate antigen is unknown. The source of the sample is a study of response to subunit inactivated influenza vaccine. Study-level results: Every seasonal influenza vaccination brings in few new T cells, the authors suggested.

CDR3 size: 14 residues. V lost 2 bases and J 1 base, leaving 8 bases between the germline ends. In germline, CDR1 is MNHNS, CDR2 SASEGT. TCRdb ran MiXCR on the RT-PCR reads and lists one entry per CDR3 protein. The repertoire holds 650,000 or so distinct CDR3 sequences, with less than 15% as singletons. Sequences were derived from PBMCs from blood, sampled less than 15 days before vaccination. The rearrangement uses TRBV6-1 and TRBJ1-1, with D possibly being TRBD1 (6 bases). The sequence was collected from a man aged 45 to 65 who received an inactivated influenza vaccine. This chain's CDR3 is CASSEQGKNTEAFF. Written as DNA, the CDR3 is TGTGCCAGCAGTGAACAGGGGAAGAACACTGAAGCTTTCTTT.